The 5 T cell receptor beta chains given below trace back to one sample, sequenced in a study of shared clonotypes between healthy human individuals. Generated by immunoSEQ multiplex PCR, the TCRdb table keeps only in-frame clones and is missing some. The data hold approximately 1,000,000 clones, with about four fifths observed a single time. The sequenced sample consisted of memory CD4+ T cells from PBMCs. This sample's subset: CD45RA-negative fraction. The source of these receptors is a man between 18 and 29 years old in good health. Some clones in this sample may be carry-over from other donors' samples.

V and J are TRBV10-3 and TRBJ2-3, with TRBD2 matching over 12 bases. The V gene end was trimmed by 6 bases and the J gene end by 3 bases; junction bases not matched to a gene: 4. This CDR3 region has 15 residues. Germline V gene data show CDR1 as ENHRY and CDR2 as SYGVKD. The CDR3 DNA reads as TGTGCCATCAGCACCGGACTAGCGGGAACAGATACGCAGTATTTT. This gives the protein CAISTGLAGTDTQYF.

The chain links TRBV15 to TRBJ2-7, with TRBD2 matching 8 bases. The junction had 14 bases not matched to a gene; V was cut back by 1 base and J by 0 bases. The V gene's germline CDR1 is LNHNV and CDR2 YYDKDF (reference sequence). This CDR3 region has 19 residues. The CDR3 bases are TGTGCCACCAGCAGAGTAGGAAGGGGAGGCGGGAGGTCCTCCTACGAGCAGTACTTC. Its protein product is CATSRVGRGGGRSSYEQYF.

The chain combines TRBV5-1 with TRBJ1-3, with 9 nucleotides matching TRBD1. Unmatched junction bases numbered 7, after V lost 5 bases and J lost 4 bases. Per germline, CDR1 SGHRS and CDR2 YFSETQ. The CDR3 is made up of 15 amino acids. CDR3 in amino acids: CASRELQGAGNTIYF. The DNA for the CDR3 is TGCGCCAGCAGAGAATTACAGGGGGCAGGAAACACCATATATTTT. Together with reference TRBV5-1 and TRBJ1-3, the CDR3 gives the full variable domain: KAGVTQTPRYLIKTRGQQVTLSCSPISGHRSVSWYQQTPGQGLQFLFEYFSETQRNKGNFPGRFSGRQFSNSRSEMNVSTLELGDSALYLCASRELQGAGNTIYFGEGSWLTVV.

The chain has TRBV4-2 and TRBJ2-7; no definite D call. There are 14 residues in the CDR3. The ends were cut back, 4 bases at V and 5 bases at J, with 15 bases in the middle. CDR1 LGHNA and CDR2 YNFKEQ come from the germline V gene. The DNA for the CDR3 is TGTGCCAGCAGCCGACAAACCGCTGTTGACGAGCAGTACTTC. Protein product: CASSRQTAVDEQYF.

On this clone: The same CDR3 can be traced to other DNA sequences in this sample. The J gene is TRBJ1-2, the V gene TRBV18; 7 bases are a match to TRBD1. The germline gives CDR1 KGHSH, CDR2 LQKENI. The junction had 0 bases not matched to a gene; V was cut back by 2 bases and J by 3 bases. The CDR3 runs 13 residues. The CDR3 sequence: CASSPDRDYGYTF. The CDR3 nucleotides read TGTGCCAGCTCACCAGACAGGGACTATGGCTACACCTTC.